This TCR beta chain emerged from a study of OX40 agonist ivuxolimab in advanced cancers. The CDR3 has 14 amino acids. J gave up 7 bases and V 2 bases, and 4 bases lay outside the gene matches. The germline V gene has CDR1 LNHNV and CDR2 YYDKDF (reference sequence). Method: immunoSEQ multiplex PCR; TCRdb's copy keeps in-frame clones and lacks some. The data hold roughly 68,000 clones, with around 86% observed a single time. Anyone with autoimmune disease history or systemic immunosuppression was excluded. This clonotype originated in an adult with an advanced solid tumor such as melanoma, head and neck, liver or kidney cancer. The sequencing used CD4+ or CD8+ T cells sorted from blood, collected in a trial of the OX40 agonist ivuxolimab. The chain uses TRBV15 and TRBJ1-5, with 8 bases that match TRBD1. The CDR3 DNA sequence: TGTGCCACCAGCAGACAGGGGGCAGGCCAGCCCCAGCATTTT. It is translated as CATSRQGAGQPQHF.